The T cell receptor (beta chain) described here comes from a study of control samples from healthy donors and cancer patients. Germline CDR1 MNHNS, CDR2 SASEGT. Trimming shortened V by 2 bases and J by 4 bases, and 6 bases separated the two germline ends. The CDR3 is 12 amino acids. TCRdb keeps only in-frame clones here, not all; method: immunoSEQ multiplex PCR. The repertoire has 53,000 or so clones, 87% of them found once; the top ten carry about 14%. The chain links TRBV6-1 to TRBJ2-7, with D unclear. The source is a man in his 60s with head and neck cancer. Sequenced sample: PBMCs. The CDR3 nucleotides read TGTGCCAGCAGTGAAAAAAGGTACGAGCAGTACTTC. Translating it yields CASSEKRYEQYF.